The 32 T cell receptor beta chains listed next were all sequenced from one sample in a study of CD8 T cells in Susac syndrome. With random hexamers, reverse transcription was performed on about 0.5 to 1 ug of RNA. TCRdb used MiXCR to reprocess the immunoSEQ multiplex PCR reads, holding one entry per CDR3 protein. Altogether a few hundred thousand distinct CDR3 sequences are present, about 85% being singletons, with the ten largest covering about 0.1%. The specimen was CD8+ T cells from PBMCs. The receptors come from a human donor with multiple sclerosis.

The sample holds a few counts of this clonotype. CDR3 amino acids: CASSLDGHPEAFF. In DNA, the CDR3 is TGTGCCAGCAGCTTAGATGGACATCCTGAAGCTTTCTTT. V and J are TRBV7-9 and TRBJ1-1; weak D call: TRBD1 (5 bases). The V gene lost 1 base and the J gene lost 6 bases, with 9 bases spanning the gap. The CDR3 has 13 amino acids. Germline V gene lookup returns CDR1 SEHNR and CDR2 FQNEAQ (reference sequence).

V is TRBV7-9 and J is TRBJ2-3; D is unresolved. The germline V gene has CDR1 SEHNR and CDR2 FQNEAQ (reference sequence). V lost 3 bases and J 10 bases, leaving 14 bases between the germline ends. The CDR3 length is 13 residues. The CDR3 here is CASSFSVAESQYF. CDR3 nucleotides: TGTGCCAGCAGCTTCTCGGTTGCAGAATCGCAGTATTTT.

This clonotype was seen a handful of times. The V and J genes are TRBV6-1 and TRBJ2-5, with TRBD1 matching 10 bases. V lost 5 bases, J lost 5 bases, and 8 bases stayed unmatched. The CDR3 runs to 15 residues. Germline-derived CDR1 and CDR2 are MNHNS and SASEGT. The CDR3 is CASSPLPGQGETQYF. Written as DNA, the CDR3 is TGTGCCAGCAGTCCACTCCCGGGACAGGGGGAGACCCAGTACTTC.

V is TRBV20-1 and J is TRBJ1-2; possibly TRBD1 for D (6 bases). The CDR3 covers 15 residues. CDR1 is DFQATT and CDR2 is SNEGSKA in the germline V gene (reference sequence). Trimming removed 5 bases at V and 4 bases at J, with 20 bases between. CDR3 residues: CSALQGGEVSYGYTF. The CDR3 DNA is TGCAGTGCTTTACAGGGAGGTGAAGTGTCCTATGGCTACACCTTC.

The chain uses TRBV2 and TRBJ1-4, with TRBD1 matching over 8 bases. Germline V gives CDR1 SNHLY, CDR2 FYNNEI. J was trimmed by 3 bases and V by 4 bases; bases with no gene match: 4. The CDR3 has 15 amino acids. The CDR3 bases are TGTGCCAGCAGTGGGTCGACAGGGGCTAATGAAAAACTGTTTTTT. It translates to CASSGSTGANEKLFF.

This chain links TRBV3-1 with TRBJ2-7; unclear D gene. Trimming shortened V by 4 bases and J by 4 bases, and 14 bases separated the two germline ends. This CDR3 has 14 residues. Germline V gives CDR1 LGHDT, CDR2 YNNKEL (reference sequence). The CDR3 nucleotides are TGTGCCAGCAGCCCCGTTGACTTGGGATACGAGCAGTACTTC. It is translated as CASSPVDLGYEQYF.

V and J are TRBV7-2 and TRBJ2-6; tentatively, D is TRBD1 or TRBD2 (6 bases each). This CDR3 comprises 19 residues. The V gene's germline CDR1 is SGHTA and CDR2 FQGNSA. V was cut by 1 base and J by 0 bases, with 16 bases left in between. The chain's CDR3 is CASSLEAGDCISGANVLTF. Here the CDR3 DNA reads TGTGCCAGCAGCTTAGAGGCAGGGGACTGCATCTCTGGGGCCAACGTCCTGACTTTC.

J is TRBJ2-5 and V is TRBV15; TRBD2 aligns across 7 bases. CDR1 LNHNV and CDR2 YYDKDF come from the germline V gene (reference sequence). CDR3 length: 15 residues. Trimming at V came to 4 bases and at J to 2 bases, leaving 7 bases not matched to a gene. CDR3 in amino acids: CATSTSLGGQETQYF. The CDR3 DNA reads TGTGCCACCAGCACCTCACTGGGGGGGCAAGAGACCCAGTACTTC.

The chain employs TRBV6-1 and TRBJ2-1; D gene unclear. Germline assignment: CDR1 MNHNS and CDR2 SASEGT. V was clipped by 5 bases and J by 10 bases, with 12 bases between them. This CDR3 has 12 residues. CDR3 protein: CASSQGPLEQFF. CDR3 DNA sequence: TGTGCCAGCAGTCAAGGACCCCTCGAGCAGTTCTTC.

This clonotype was seen more than once but under ten times. The genes are TRBV19 and TRBJ1-5, with unresolved D. V lost 7 bases to trimming and J lost 0 bases, with 10 bases between them. Per the germline V gene, CDR1 is LNHDA and CDR2 is SQIVND (reference sequence). The CDR3 covers 14 residues. CDR3 sequence: CASTETYSNQPQHF. The CDR3 nucleotides read TGTGCCAGTACTGAAACGTATAGCAATCAGCCCCAGCATTTT.

The V call is TRBV9, the J call TRBJ2-2, with D possibly matching TRBD2 (5 bases). Germline CDR1 is SGDLS and CDR2 is YYNGEE. V shed 0 bases and J shed 4 bases, with 7 bases lying between them. The CDR3 sequence is 14 residues long. The CDR3 sequence is CASSVGGITGELFF. In DNA, the CDR3 is TGTGCCAGCAGCGTAGGAGGGATCACCGGGGAGCTGTTTTTT.

The CDR3 bases are TGTGCCAGCAGTGGAGACAGGGAGGGCAAAAACATTCAGTACTTC. Its translation is CASSGDREGKNIQYF. The chain has TRBV2 and TRBJ2-4, with D tentatively TRBD1 or TRBD2 (7 bases each). Trimming cost V 4 bases and J 3 bases, with 13 bases left between them. The V gene's germline CDR1 is SNHLY and CDR2 FYNNEI. This CDR3 spans 15 amino acids.

The rearrangement links TRBV9 to TRBJ1-2; 8 bases map to TRBD1. This CDR3 is built from 16 residues. CDR1 SGDLS and CDR2 YYNGEE come from the germline V gene. With 2 bases clipped from V and 4 bases from J, the junction kept 10 bases outside the gene matches. The CDR3 protein is CASSVGETGVSYGYTF. As DNA, the CDR3 is TGTGCCAGCAGCGTTGGTGAGACAGGGGTCTCCTATGGCTACACCTTC.

This chain joins TRBV20-1 and TRBJ1-1, with TRBD1 matching 12 bases. The CDR3 consists of 14 residues. Germline V CDR1 and CDR2: DFQATT, SNEGSKA (reference sequence). The J segment lost 6 bases and the V segment lost 6 bases, leaving 8 bases of the junction unmatched. The chain's CDR3 is CSAAPGTGGPEAFF. CDR3 nucleotides: TGCAGTGCCGCTCCCGGGACAGGGGGCCCTGAAGCTTTCTTT.

This clonotype has only a few counts. V gene TRBV19 combines with J gene TRBJ2-1; D remains ambiguous. Germline V gives CDR1 LNHDA, CDR2 SQIVND (reference sequence). V shed 7 bases and J shed 1 base, with 8 bases lying between them. The CDR3 extends over 13 amino acids. The DNA of the CDR3 is TGTGCCAGTACTCAGAGTTCCTACAATGAGCAGTTCTTC. This gives the protein CASTQSSYNEQFF.

V is TRBV6-2 or TRBV6-3 and J is TRBJ1-2, with 11 nucleotides matching TRBD1. V trimming: 1 base; J trimming: 4 bases; junction bases outside the gene matches: 2. From germline, CDR1 is MNHEY and CDR2 SVGEGT. The CDR3 runs 15 residues. Here the CDR3 DNA reads TGTGCCAGCAGTTACTGGACAGGGGGCGGCTATGGCTACACCTTC. Amino acids: CASSYWTGGGYGYTF.

The genes are TRBV7-9 and TRBJ2-5; D gene unclear. Germline V gene data show CDR1 as SEHNR and CDR2 as FQNEAQ (reference sequence). Trimming removed 6 bases at V and 2 bases at J, with 13 bases between. CDR3 length: 14 residues. In DNA form, the CDR3 reads TGTGCCAGCAGTTCCTGGACGGATCAAGAGACCCAGTACTTC. Protein product: CASSSWTDQETQYF. The full variable domain, rest sourced from reference TRBV7-9 and TRBJ2-5, is DTGVSQNPRHKITKRGQNVTFRCDPISEHNRLYWYRQTLGQGPEFLTYFQNEAQLEKSRLLSDRFSAERPKGSFSTLEIQRTEQGDSAMYLCASSSWTDQETQYFGPGTRLLVL.

J is TRBJ1-1 and V is TRBV27, with TRBD1 matching 8 bases. The J segment lost 5 bases and the V segment lost 5 bases, leaving 7 bases of the junction unmatched. This CDR3 spans 14 amino acids. CDR1 MNHEY and CDR2 SMNVEV come from the germline V gene (reference sequence). CDR3 residues: CASSAGGPGTEAFF. The CDR3 region has the DNA TGTGCCAGCAGTGCAGGGGGCCCGGGGACTGAAGCTTTCTTT.

The gene calls are TRBV4-1 and TRBJ2-1; 10 nucleotides match TRBD1. V dropped 1 base and J dropped 5; count of bases not matched to a gene: 8. The germline V gene encodes CDR1 MGHRA and CDR2 YSYEKL. The CDR3 loop spans 17 amino acids. The chain's CDR3 is CASSQAWRDRGDNEQFF. Written as DNA, the CDR3 is TGCGCCAGCAGCCAAGCCTGGCGGGACAGGGGTGACAATGAGCAGTTCTTC.

The chain is built from TRBV7-9 and TRBJ2-3; weak D call: TRBD2 (6 bases). Deletions cut 7 bases from V and 7 bases from J, with 18 bases between. The CDR3 has 14 amino acids. Germline CDR1 reads SEHNR; CDR2 reads FQNEAQ (reference sequence). The CDR3 region has the DNA TGTGCCAGCACTGGGGGACTTTCGACGAATACGCAGTATTTT. It encodes CASTGGLSTNTQYF.

This chain links TRBV4-2 with TRBJ2-7; D possibly corresponds to TRBD2 (5 bases). The CDR3 sequence is 13 residues long. CDR1 LGHNA and CDR2 YNFKEQ come from the germline V gene. The V and J ends lost 1 base and 5 bases respectively, with 9 bases between them. In nucleotides, the CDR3 is TGTGCCAGCAGCCAAGGAGGGATCGACGAGCAGTACTTC. Encoded protein: CASSQGGIDEQYF.

This chain uses TRBV5-6 with TRBJ1-2; D call uncertain. CDR1 SGHDT and CDR2 YYEEEE come from the germline V gene. Trimming cost V 4 bases and J 9 bases, with 13 bases left between them. This CDR3 has 12 amino acids. Here the CDR3 reads CASSPFSGSYTF. The DNA for the CDR3 is TGTGCCAGCAGCCCTTTCTCGGGGAGCTACACCTTC.

The rearrangement joins TRBV6-1 to TRBJ1-4; D is unclear. Germline-derived CDR1 and CDR2 are MNHNS and SASEGT. CDR3 length equals 17 residues. Between the trimmed V and J ends, which lost 3 bases and 0 bases, there was a span of 14 bases. The DNA for the CDR3 is TGTGCCAGCAGTGAGACCTTCCTGCTGACAACTAATGAAAAACTGTTTTTT. It specifies CASSETFLLTTNEKLFF.

The CDR3 here is CAWGGAFSYNEQFF. The CDR3 coding sequence is TGTGCCTGGGGGGGGGCCTTCTCCTACAATGAGCAGTTCTTC. The chain carries TRBV30 and TRBJ2-1, with a possible D match to TRBD2 (7 bases). Germline V gene sequence: CDR1 GTSNPN, CDR2 SVGIG (reference sequence). The V end lost 5 bases, the J end lost 0 bases, and 11 bases lay between the germline ends. The CDR3 contains 14 residues.

J is TRBJ2-3 and V is TRBV7-6, with D possibly matching TRBD2 (6 bases). The CDR3 length is 18 residues. Trimming shortened V by 1 base and J by 2 bases, and 19 bases separated the two germline ends. CDR1 SGHVS and CDR2 FNYEAQ come from the germline V gene. CDR3 sequence: CASSLGPTGRGNTDTQYF. The CDR3 coding sequence is TGTGCCAGCAGCTTAGGTCCTACGGGGCGGGGTAACACAGATACGCAGTATTTT.

V gene TRBV29-1 combines with J gene TRBJ2-3, with 8 positions matching TRBD2. V shed 2 bases and J 6 bases; nucleotides not matched to a gene: 7. CDR3 size: 14 residues. CDR1 is SQVTM, CDR2 ANQGSEA, per germline. Here the CDR3 reads CSVEREGLGDTQYF. CDR3 nucleotides: TGCAGCGTTGAACGGGAGGGCCTGGGGGATACGCAGTATTTT.

The V call is TRBV27, the J call TRBJ1-5, with 9 bases that match TRBD1. The CDR3 runs to 14 residues. The V segment lost 4 bases and the J segment 6 bases; nucleotides outside the gene matches: 4. Germline loops: CDR1 MNHEY, CDR2 SMNVEV (reference sequence). DNA of the CDR3: TGTGCCAGCAGTTCGGACAGGGGATTTCAGCCCCAGCATTTT. Its protein is CASSSDRGFQPQHF.

The rearrangement links TRBV2 to TRBJ1-1; 7 bases are a match to TRBD1. Germline V gene sequence: CDR1 SNHLY, CDR2 FYNNEI. The trim removed 5 bases at V and 5 bases at J, leaving 14 bases unmatched. This CDR3 is built from 16 residues. The CDR3 is CASSLTPTGRGTEAFF. The CDR3, as DNA: TGTGCCAGCAGTCTCACCCCGACAGGGCGGGGGACTGAAGCTTTCTTT. The entire variable domain, with the rest obtained from reference TRBV2 and TRBJ1-1, is as follows: EPEVTQTPSHQVTQMGQEVILRCVPISNHLYFYWYRQILGQKVEFLVSFYNNEISEKSEIFDDQFSVERPDGSNFTLKIRSTKLEDSAMYFCASSLTPTGRGTEAFFGQGTRLTVV.

J is TRBJ2-1 and V is TRBV28; D is perhaps TRBD1 (5 bases). This CDR3 is built from 13 residues. V dropped 10 bases and J dropped 3 bases, with 13 bases sitting between them. Looked up from germline, CDR1 is MDHEN and CDR2 is SYDVKM. CDR3 in DNA: TGTGCCACCTTGGACACCAACTACAATGAGCAGTTCTTC. This translates into CATLDTNYNEQFF.

The CDR3 sequence is CASSQDPGAPEAQHF. In DNA, the CDR3 is TGCGCCAGCAGCCAAGATCCTGGGGCTCCGGAGGCCCAGCATTTT. The chain has TRBV4-1 and TRBJ1-5; maybe TRBD1 (5 bases). Germline V gene lookup returns CDR1 MGHRA and CDR2 YSYEKL. V was shortened by 0 bases and J by 11 bases, with 17 bases between the two germline ends. The CDR3 length is 15 residues.

CDR3 coding DNA: TGTGCCAGCAGCAGGACAGGGGAAGAGAATGAAAAACTGTTTTTT. Amino acids: CASSRTGEENEKLFF. This chain uses TRBV12-3 or TRBV12-4 with TRBJ1-4, with 9 bases lining up with TRBD1. The trim removed 6 bases at V and 5 bases at J, leaving 7 bases unmatched. The CDR3 consists of 15 residues.

The chain combines TRBV28 with TRBJ2-7, with D tentatively TRBD1 (5 bases). Germline V CDR1 and CDR2: MDHEN, SYDVKM. V was clipped by 4 bases and J by 3 bases, with 19 bases between them. The CDR3 is 16 residues long. The CDR3 nucleotides are TGTGCCAGCAGTTCGGTGCCGCTAGAGACAGACTACGAGCAGTACTTC. Translation: CASSSVPLETDYEQYF.